This T cell receptor beta chain was observed in a study of early T cells in non-severe SARS-CoV-2 infection. TCRdb re-called the 5' RACE reads with MiXCR, one entry per CDR3 protein. This table holds approximately 79,000 distinct CDR3 sequences, 13% found once. V lost 1 base, J lost 10 bases, and 2 bases stayed unmatched. The CDR3 extends over 14 amino acids. Germline CDR1 and CDR2: SNHLY and FYNNEI. The chain recombines TRBV2 with TRBJ1-4; 11 bases are shared with TRBD1. The clonotype originates from an adult who was a healthcare worker with PCR-confirmed SARS-CoV-2 infection or an uninfected control (not recorded which). Sequencing input: whole blood. As DNA, the CDR3 is TGTGCCAGCAGTGAAGTCGGACAGGGGGCAAAACTGTTTTTT. This encodes CASSEVGQGAKLFF.